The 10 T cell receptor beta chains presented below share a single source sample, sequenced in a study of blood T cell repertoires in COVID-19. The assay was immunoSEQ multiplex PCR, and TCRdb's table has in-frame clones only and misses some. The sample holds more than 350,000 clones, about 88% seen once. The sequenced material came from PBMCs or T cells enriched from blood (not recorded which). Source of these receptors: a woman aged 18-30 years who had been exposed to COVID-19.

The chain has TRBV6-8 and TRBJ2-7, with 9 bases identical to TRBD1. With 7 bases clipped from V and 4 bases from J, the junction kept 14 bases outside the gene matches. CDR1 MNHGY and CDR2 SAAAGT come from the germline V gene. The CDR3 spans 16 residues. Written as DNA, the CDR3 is TGTGCCAGCAACCCACAGTTGCCGGGACAGGGATACGAGCAGTACTTC. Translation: CASNPQLPGQGYEQYF.

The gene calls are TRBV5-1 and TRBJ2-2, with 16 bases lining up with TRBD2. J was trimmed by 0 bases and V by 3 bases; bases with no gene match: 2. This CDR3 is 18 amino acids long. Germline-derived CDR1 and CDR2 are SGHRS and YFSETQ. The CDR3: CASSSGTSGRANTGELFF. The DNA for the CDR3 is TGCGCCAGCAGCTCCGGGACTAGCGGGAGGGCGAACACCGGGGAGCTGTTTTTT.

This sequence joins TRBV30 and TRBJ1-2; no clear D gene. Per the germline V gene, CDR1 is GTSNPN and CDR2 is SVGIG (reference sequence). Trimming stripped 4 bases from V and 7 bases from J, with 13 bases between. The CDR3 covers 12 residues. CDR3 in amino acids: CAWTTLDFGYTF. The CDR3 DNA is TGTGCCTGGACCACGTTGGACTTTGGCTACACCTTC.

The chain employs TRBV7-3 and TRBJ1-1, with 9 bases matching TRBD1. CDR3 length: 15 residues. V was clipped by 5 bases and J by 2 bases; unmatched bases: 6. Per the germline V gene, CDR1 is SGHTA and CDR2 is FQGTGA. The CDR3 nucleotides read TGTGCCAGCAGCCTAGGGACAGGGCGTAACACTGAAGCTTTCTTT. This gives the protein CASSLGTGRNTEAFF.

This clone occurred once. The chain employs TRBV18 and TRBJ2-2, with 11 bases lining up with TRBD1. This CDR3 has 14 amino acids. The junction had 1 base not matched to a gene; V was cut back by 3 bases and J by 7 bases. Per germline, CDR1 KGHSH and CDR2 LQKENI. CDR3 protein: CASSPGQGDGELFF. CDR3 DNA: TGTGCCAGCTCACCGGGACAGGGGGACGGGGAGCTGTTTTTT.

CDR3 residues: CASSLQQGNGSPLHF. CDR3 DNA sequence: TGTGCCAGCAGCTTGCAACAGGGTAATGGTTCACCCCTCCACTTT. The J gene is TRBJ1-6, the V gene TRBV5-4; maybe TRBD1 (6 bases). Germline values: CDR1 SGHNT, CDR2 YYREEE (reference sequence). The CDR3 has 15 amino acids. Deletions cut 1 base from V and 9 bases from J, with 14 bases between.

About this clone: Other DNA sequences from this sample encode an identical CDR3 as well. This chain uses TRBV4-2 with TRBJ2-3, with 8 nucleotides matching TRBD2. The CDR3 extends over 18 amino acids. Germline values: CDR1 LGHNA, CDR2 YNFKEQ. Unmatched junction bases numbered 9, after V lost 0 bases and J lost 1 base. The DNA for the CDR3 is TGTGCCAGCAGCCAAGATCTTAGGCTAGCGGGCGGCACAGATACGCAGTATTTT. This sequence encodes CASSQDLRLAGGTDTQYF.

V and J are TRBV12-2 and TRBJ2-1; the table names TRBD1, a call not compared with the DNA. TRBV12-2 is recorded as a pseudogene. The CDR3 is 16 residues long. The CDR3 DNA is TGTGCAAGTCGCTTGCAACAGGACCAACCCTACAATGAGCAGTTCTTC. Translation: CASRLQQDQPYNEQFF.

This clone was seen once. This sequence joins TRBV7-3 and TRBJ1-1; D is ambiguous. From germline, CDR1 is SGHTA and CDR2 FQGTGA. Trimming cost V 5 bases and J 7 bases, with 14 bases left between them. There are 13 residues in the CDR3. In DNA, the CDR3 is TGTGCCAGCAGCCCCTCCGCGGATGGTGAAGCTTTCTTT. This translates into CASSPSADGEAFF.

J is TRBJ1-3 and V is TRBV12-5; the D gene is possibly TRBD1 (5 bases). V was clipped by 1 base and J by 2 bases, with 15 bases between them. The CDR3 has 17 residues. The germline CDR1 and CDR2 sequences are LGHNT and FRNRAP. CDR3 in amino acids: CASGLGHKGHPGNTIYF. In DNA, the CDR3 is TGTGCTAGTGGTTTGGGCCACAAGGGGCACCCTGGAAACACCATATATTTT.